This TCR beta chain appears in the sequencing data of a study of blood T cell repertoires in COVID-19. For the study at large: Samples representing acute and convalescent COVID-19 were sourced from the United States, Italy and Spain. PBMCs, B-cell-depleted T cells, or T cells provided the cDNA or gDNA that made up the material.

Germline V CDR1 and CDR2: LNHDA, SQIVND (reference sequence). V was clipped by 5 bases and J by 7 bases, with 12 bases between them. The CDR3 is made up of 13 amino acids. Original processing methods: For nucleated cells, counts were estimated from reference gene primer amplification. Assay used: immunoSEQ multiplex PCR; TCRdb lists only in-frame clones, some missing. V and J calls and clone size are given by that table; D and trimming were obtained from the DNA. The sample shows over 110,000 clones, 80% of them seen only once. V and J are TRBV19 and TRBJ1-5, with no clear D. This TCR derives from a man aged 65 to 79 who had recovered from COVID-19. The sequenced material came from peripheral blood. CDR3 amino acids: CASSHDISQPQHF. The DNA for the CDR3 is TGTGCCAGTAGTCATGACATCAGCCAGCCCCAGCATTTT.